Listed here are 14 T cell receptor beta chains from one sample, sequenced in a study of T-cell memory formation after mild COVID-19. TCRdb ran MiXCR on the 5' RACE reads and lists one entry per CDR3 protein. The sample includes roughly 89,000 distinct CDR3 sequences, about 13% seen only once; the top ten take roughly a quarter. The sequenced sample consisted of PBMCs or a T cell subset sorted from them (not recorded which). These receptors were taken from an adult woman who had mild COVID-19 (a few samples of this study predate the infection). Cell type and time point are not known.

In this sample, this clonotype turned up many times. The V and J genes are TRBV25-1 and TRBJ2-5; D is tentatively TRBD1 or TRBD2 (5 bases each). From germline, CDR1 is MGHDK and CDR2 SYGVNS. The germline V and J ends were trimmed by 2 bases and 9 bases, with 16 bases remaining between them. This CDR3 spans 14 amino acids. The CDR3 here is CASSEVGDRLAQYF. CDR3 nucleotide sequence: TGTGCCAGCAGTGAAGTGGGGGACCGCCTGGCCCAGTACTTC.

In its sample, this clonotype was seen a few times. The chain recombines TRBV30 with TRBJ2-7, with TRBD1 matching over 11 bases. Germline V CDR1 and CDR2: GTSNPN, SVGIG (reference sequence). This CDR3 is 14 amino acids long. Unmatched junction bases numbered 2, after V lost 1 base and J lost 3 bases. The CDR3: CAWSADRGLYEQYF. The CDR3 DNA is TGTGCCTGGAGTGCGGACAGGGGGCTCTACGAGCAGTACTTC.

This clonotype has just a few counts. The CDR3 region has the DNA TGCGCCAGCAGCCAAGAAACGGGACAGTCCGGAAACACCATATATTTT. The encoded protein is CASSQETGQSGNTIYF. This chain uses TRBV4-3 with TRBJ1-3, with 7 bases that match TRBD1. Trimming removed 0 bases from V and 4 bases from J; junction bases left unmatched: 6. The CDR3 consists of 16 residues. The germline gives CDR1 LGHNA, CDR2 YSLEER.

The gene calls are TRBV11-3 and TRBJ1-2, with D unclear. The CDR3 runs 14 residues. The germline V gene encodes CDR1 SGHNT and CDR2 YENEEA. V was pared by 5 bases and J by 0 bases, with 10 bases between. CDR3 in DNA: TGTGCCAGCAGCCCCCGGGGAGCTAACTATGGCTACACCTTC. Protein: CASSPRGANYGYTF.

The chain recombines TRBV7-8 with TRBJ1-1; D gene uncertain. Germline CDR1 is SGHVS and CDR2 is FQNEAQ. This CDR3 spans 13 amino acids. V was pared by 2 bases and J by 11 bases, with 15 bases between. The CDR3 sequence: CASSLSRSWVAFF. CDR3 coding DNA: TGTGCCAGCAGCTTAAGTCGCTCCTGGGTTGCTTTCTTT.

V is TRBV29-1 and J is TRBJ1-3, with D possibly being TRBD1 (6 bases). V lost 7 bases and J 0 bases, leaving 19 bases between the germline ends. The CDR3 is made up of 16 amino acids. CDR1 is SQVTM, CDR2 ANQGSEA, per germline. The CDR3 DNA is TGCAGCGCCCTGGGAGGACAGCTAAGCTCTGGAAACACCATATATTTT. Translation: CSALGGQLSSGNTIYF.

This clonotype was seen more than once but under ten times. The chain links TRBV7-9 to TRBJ1-1; D possibly corresponds to TRBD1 (5 bases). The germline V gene encodes CDR1 SEHNR and CDR2 FQNEAQ (reference sequence). The CDR3 runs to 13 residues. V lost 1 base and J lost 8, with 11 bases in between. The CDR3 region has the DNA TGTGCCAGCAGCTTAGTATCCAGGGAGGAAGCTTTCTTT. This codes for CASSLVSREEAFF. The full variable domain, completed using reference TRBV7-9 and TRBJ1-1, is DTGVSQNPRHKITKRGQNVTFRCDPISEHNRLYWYRQTLGQGPEFLTYFQNEAQLEKSRLLSDRFSAERPKGSFSTLEIQRTEQGDSAMYLCASSLVSREEAFFGQGTRLTVV.

The table lists this clonotype with a few counts. This chain uses TRBV29-1 with TRBJ2-7, with TRBD1 matching 10 bases. The junction had 1 base not matched to a gene; V was cut back by 4 bases and J by 4 bases. This CDR3 has 12 amino acids. CDR1 SQVTM and CDR2 ANQGSEA come from the germline V gene. CDR3 coding DNA: TGCAGCGTTGTGGGACAGGGGTACGAGCAGTACTTC. Amino acids: CSVVGQGYEQYF.

This clonotype showed up many times. The chain employs TRBV7-6 and TRBJ2-7; TRBD1 might be the D (5 bases). The ends were cut back, 2 bases at V and 3 bases at J, with 11 bases in the middle. The CDR3 consists of 14 residues. Germline V gene data show CDR1 as SGHVS and CDR2 as FNYEAQ. Here the CDR3 DNA reads TGTGCCAGCAGCTTAACAGGTTTAGGCTACGAGCAGTACTTC. It yields the protein CASSLTGLGYEQYF.

Within the sample, this clonotype is medium-sized. V is TRBV7-8 and J is TRBJ1-4, with 9 bases matching TRBD1. The CDR3 runs to 15 residues. V lost 5 bases and J lost 5; bases outside the gene matches: 6. CDR1 is SGHVS, CDR2 FQNEAQ, per germline. Here the CDR3 reads CASSQGGQGNEKLFF. The CDR3 DNA sequence: TGTGCCAGCAGCCAAGGCGGACAGGGGAATGAAAAACTGTTTTTT.

This clonotype was seen a handful of times. The rearrangement uses TRBV20-1 and TRBJ2-7, with D perhaps TRBD1 or TRBD2 (5 bases each). This CDR3 spans 15 amino acids. The V gene lost 4 bases and the J gene lost 0 bases, with 16 bases spanning the gap. From germline, CDR1 is DFQATT and CDR2 SNEGSKA (reference sequence). This CDR3 reads CSAKDTGTYSYEQYF. The CDR3 nucleotides are TGCAGTGCTAAGGATACCGGGACGTACTCCTACGAGCAGTACTTC.

This clonotype was seen many times. The chain combines TRBV5-1 with TRBJ2-3; D unclear. This CDR3 comprises 17 residues. The V end lost 4 bases, the J end lost 3 bases, and 21 bases lay between the germline ends. CDR1 SGHRS and CDR2 YFSETQ come from the germline V gene. CDR3 loop: CASSPMDGQVGTDTQYF. The CDR3 DNA sequence: TGCGCCAGCAGCCCCATGGACGGCCAAGTTGGAACAGATACGCAGTATTTT.

This clonotype came up a few times. This chain connects TRBV7-2 to TRBJ2-7; 13 positions agree with TRBD2. CDR3 length equals 15 residues. The V segment lost 0 bases and the J segment 4 bases; nucleotides outside the gene matches: 0. The germline CDR1 and CDR2 sequences are SGHTA and FQGNSA. CDR3 residues: CASSLAGLAGYEQYF. CDR3 coding DNA: TGTGCCAGCAGCTTAGCGGGACTAGCGGGGTACGAGCAGTACTTC.

This clonotype was seen a handful of times. V and J are TRBV20-1 and TRBJ2-1, with D perhaps TRBD2 (6 bases). The germline gives CDR1 DFQATT, CDR2 SNEGSKA (reference sequence). There are 14 residues in the CDR3. V shed 6 bases and J shed 9 bases, with 21 bases lying between them. The CDR3 nucleotides read TGCAGTGCCCCCGCGCGGAGGGGAATCGGTGAGCAGTTCTTC. Protein sequence: CSAPARRGIGEQFF.